This T cell receptor (beta chain) was observed in a study of T cells in Graves' hyperthyroidism and ophthalmopathy. CDR1 and CDR2 from the germline V gene are SGDLS and YYNGEE. V shed 5 bases and J shed 7 bases, with 15 bases lying between them. CDR3 length equals 13 residues. In this sample, this clonotype turned up many times. RNA transcripts served as the template for amplifying TCR beta CDR3 regions. HTBI primers were used for first-round RT-PCR of the TCR CDR3. TCRdb redid the calling of the multiplex PCR reads with MiXCR, one entry per CDR3 protein. The sample shows around 56,000 distinct CDR3 sequences, roughly 52% of them seen only once. Patients showing uncontrolled infection, other autoimmune disease, pregnancy or lactation were ineligible.

The gene calls are TRBV9 and TRBJ2-5; perhaps D is TRBD1 or TRBD2 (5 bases each). Sequenced: blood. This clonotype was obtained from a woman in her twenties or thirties with Graves' ophthalmopathy. CDR3 DNA: TGTGCCAGCAGTGCAGGGCCCCGGGGGACCCAGTACTTC. This translates into CASSAGPRGTQYF.